This TCR beta chain was sequenced in a study of T cell repertoires in cytomegalovirus infection. TCRdb passed the reads through MiXCR, listing each CDR3 protein once. Among just under 300,000 distinct CDR3 sequences, around 9.6% were seen once, and the ten largest hold 2% to 3%. Germline assignment: CDR1 ENHRY and CDR2 SYGVKD. The CDR3 is 12 residues long. Trimming took 4 bases from V and 5 from J, leaving 8 bases between them. The sequenced sample consisted of PBMCs. The TCR sequence derives from a human donor in good health (CMV status not recorded). Some clones in this sample may be carry-over from other donors' samples. The chain links TRBV10-3 to TRBJ2-5; possibly TRBD1 for D (5 bases). The CDR3 coding sequence is TGTGCCATCAGTGGGGGCGAGGAGACCCAGTACTTC. Encoded protein: CAISGGEETQYF.